These 2 T cell receptor beta chains were all obtained from the same sample, sequenced in a study of shared clonotypes between healthy human individuals. Produced via immunoSEQ multiplex PCR; TCRdb's table is partial and in-frame only. The table has some 2,500,000 clones, roughly 92% seen once. Sequencing used naive CD4+ T cells from PBMCs. Indicated subset: CD45RA+ positively selected. The receptors shown here come from a man aged 18 to 35 in good health. Some clones in this sample may be carry-over from other donors' samples.

The genes are TRBV5-1 and TRBJ2-1, with D unclear. V shed 4 bases and J shed 3 bases, with 5 bases lying between them. The CDR3 covers 12 residues. Germline V gene data show CDR1 as SGHRS and CDR2 as YFSETQ. The CDR3 DNA sequence: TGCGCCAGCAGCGTAGACTACAATGAGCAGTTCTTC. Translation: CASSVDYNEQFF.

V and J are TRBV2 and TRBJ2-7; TRBD1 aligns across 8 bases. Trimming took 5 bases from V and 5 from J; bases not matched to a gene: 8. The germline gives CDR1 SNHLY, CDR2 FYNNEI. The CDR3 is 14 residues long. The CDR3 region is CASSTRQGLDEQYF. The CDR3, as DNA: TGTGCCAGCAGTACTCGACAGGGGTTGGACGAGCAGTACTTC.